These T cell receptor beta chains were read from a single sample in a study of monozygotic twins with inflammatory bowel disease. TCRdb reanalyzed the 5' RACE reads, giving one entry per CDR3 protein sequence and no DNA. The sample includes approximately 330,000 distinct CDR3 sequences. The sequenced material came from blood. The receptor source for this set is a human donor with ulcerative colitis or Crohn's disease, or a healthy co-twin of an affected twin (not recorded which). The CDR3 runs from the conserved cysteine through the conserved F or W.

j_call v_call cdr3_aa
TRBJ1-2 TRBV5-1 CASSVAGTANYGYTF
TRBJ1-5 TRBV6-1 CASSEKGDDHQPQHF
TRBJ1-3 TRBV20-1 CSADPSLAGNTIYF
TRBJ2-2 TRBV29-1 CSVGGLANTGELFF
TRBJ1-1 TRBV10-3 CAISEFHNPGQENTEAFF
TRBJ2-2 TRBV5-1 CASSLDPTSVGELFF
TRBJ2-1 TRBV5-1 CASSLTSGGNNEQFF
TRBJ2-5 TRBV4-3 CASSQDRSGLAQETQYF
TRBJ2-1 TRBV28 CASRHSGISYNEQFF
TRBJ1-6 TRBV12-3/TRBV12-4 CASAVQAEVPLHF
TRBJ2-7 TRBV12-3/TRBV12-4 CASSPGQVNYEQYF
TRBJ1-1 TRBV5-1 CASSLLSTETEAFF
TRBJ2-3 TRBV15 CATSRDHTDTQYF
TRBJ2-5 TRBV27 CASSTAGYRGETQYF
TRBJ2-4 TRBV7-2 CASSFAGQGDIQYF
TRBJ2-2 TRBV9 CASSVAFAGNTGELFF
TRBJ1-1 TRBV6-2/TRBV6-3 CASSYSDTEAFF
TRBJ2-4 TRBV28 CASSDRQGKNIQYF
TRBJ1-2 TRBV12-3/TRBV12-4 CASSPQGPGYTF
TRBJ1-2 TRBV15 CATSRGGVGNYGYTF
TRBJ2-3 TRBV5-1 CASSVSGMADTQYF
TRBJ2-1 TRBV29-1 CSVAGTSGRAGYNEQFF
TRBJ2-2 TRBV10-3 CAISEQGAGELFF
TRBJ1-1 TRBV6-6 CASSPSGQGGAFF
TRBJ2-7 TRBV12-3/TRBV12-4 CASSLRLAGGTYEQYF